This T cell receptor beta chain originates from a study of blood T cells in healthy people across ages. The trim removed 4 bases at V and 3 bases at J, leaving 11 bases unmatched. Germline lookup yields CDR1 MDHEN and CDR2 SYDVKM. The CDR3 sequence is 17 residues long. The second PCR ran about 6 to 12 cycles with a sample-barcoded 5' primer and J-beta primers. Carrying 12 random nucleotides, a template-switch adaptor labeled each individual cDNA molecule. TCRdb passed the 5' RACE reads through MiXCR, listing each CDR3 protein once. This sample carries some 1 million distinct CDR3 sequences, 35% to 55% of them seen once, and the ten largest clones take approximately 20%.

This clonotype was obtained from a woman aged 55-69 years in good health. Sample: blood. This chain links TRBV28 with TRBJ2-3, with 9 positions matching TRBD2. The CDR3 bases are TGTGCCAGCAGTTCGTTCGCGGGGGGGTCGGGAACAGATACGCAGTATTTT. Translated: CASSSFAGGSGTDTQYF. The full variable domain, rest sourced from reference TRBV28 and TRBJ2-3, is DVKVTQSSRYLVKRTGEKVFLECVQDMDHENMFWYRQDPGLGLRLIYFSYDVKMKEKGDIPEGYSVSREKKERFSLILESASTNQTSMYLCASSSFAGGSGTDTQYFGPGTRLTVL.